This T cell receptor (beta chain) was captured in a study of identical twins. A word on this clonotype: Its antigen is currently unknown.

TCRdb fed the 5' RACE reads into MiXCR, producing one record per CDR3 protein. The sample holds around 1.7 million distinct CDR3 sequences, less than 40% seen once. Trimming cost V 4 bases and J 11 bases; bases outside gene matches: 12. Germline loops: CDR1 KGHDR, CDR2 SFDVKD. This CDR3 spans 14 amino acids. Regarding the study as a whole: Out-of-frame beta sequences exhibited a weaker degree of excess twin sharing. The conclusions drew on cross-sectional statistical analysis instead of tracking the same donors. Compared with unrelated sharing, twin-shared out-of-frame alpha sequences had more low-probability sequences.

The receptor was derived from a newborn girl in good health. The chain employs TRBV24-1 and TRBJ2-5, with 7 bases aligning to TRBD2. Sequenced sample: cord blood. Written as DNA, the CDR3 is TGTGCCACCAGTGACCGGCGGGAGATAAATGAGCAGTACTTC. This sequence encodes CATSDRREINEQYF.